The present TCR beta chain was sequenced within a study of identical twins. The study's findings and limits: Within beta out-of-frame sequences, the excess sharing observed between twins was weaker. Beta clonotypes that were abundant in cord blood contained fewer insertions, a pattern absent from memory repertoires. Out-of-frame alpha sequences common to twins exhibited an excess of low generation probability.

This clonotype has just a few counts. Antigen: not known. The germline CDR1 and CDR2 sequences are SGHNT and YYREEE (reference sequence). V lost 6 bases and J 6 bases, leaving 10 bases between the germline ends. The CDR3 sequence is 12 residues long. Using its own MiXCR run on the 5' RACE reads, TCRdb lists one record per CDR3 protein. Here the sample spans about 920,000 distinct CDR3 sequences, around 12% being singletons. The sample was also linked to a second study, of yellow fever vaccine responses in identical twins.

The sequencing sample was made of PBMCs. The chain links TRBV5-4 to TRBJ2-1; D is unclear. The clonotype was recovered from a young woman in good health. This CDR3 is CASTYGRNEQFF. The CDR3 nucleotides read TGTGCCAGCACTTATGGGCGCAATGAGCAGTTCTTC. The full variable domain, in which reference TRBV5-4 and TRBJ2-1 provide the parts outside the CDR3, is ETGVTQSPTHLIKTRGQQVTLRCSSQSGHNTVSWYQQALGQGPQFIFQYYREEENGRGNFPPRFSGLQFPNYSSELNVNALELDDSALYLCASTYGRNEQFFGPGTRLTVL.